This T cell receptor beta chain was found in a study of blood T cell repertoires in COVID-19. Study-level information: PBMCs, B-cell-depleted T cells, or T cells provided the cDNA or gDNA that made up the material.

Participants, roughly 18 to 89 years old, spanned about two dozen US areas. The recovered donors of Cohort 3 showed two negative PCRs, clearance, or symptom resolution. CDR1 is SGDLS and CDR2 is YYNGEE in the germline V gene. This CDR3 has 14 residues. With 2 bases removed from V and 3 bases from J, the gap between germline ends came to 11 bases. The method was immunoSEQ multiplex PCR; TCRdb's version includes in-frame clones alone and lacks a portion of them. This sample has about 350,000 clones; more than 85% occur once, and the top ten carry approximately 0.93%. The gene calls are TRBV9 and TRBJ1-1; a possible D gene is TRBD1 (5 bases). The specimen sequenced was PBMCs or T cells enriched from blood (not recorded which). The receptor's source is a woman aged 25 to 39 who had recovered from COVID-19. CDR3: CASSVVGADTEAFF. The CDR3 nucleotides are TGTGCCAGCAGCGTCGTAGGGGCGGACACTGAAGCTTTCTTT.